This TCR beta chain was found in a study of neurological immune-mediated disorders. Ten or more counts support this clonotype. The time point denotes: technical triplicate 3. Unsorted libraries were derived from 2 million PBMCs stored at -80 C. V lost 6 bases to trimming and J lost 0 bases; unmatched junction nucleotides: 7. Germline-derived CDR1 and CDR2 are MNHEY and SMNVEV (reference sequence). This CDR3 comprises 15 residues. 5'RACE employing 10-nucleotide random UMIs yielded the cDNA. TCRdb used MiXCR to reprocess the 5' RACE reads, holding one entry per CDR3 protein. The sample yields about 42,000 distinct CDR3 sequences, roughly 21% seen once.

The chain is built from TRBV27 and TRBJ1-1; 7 nucleotides line up with TRBD1. This TCR derives from a man aged 60 to 69 with HTLV-1-associated myelopathy (HAM/TSP). The sample taken for sequencing was PBMCs. CDR3 coding DNA: TGTGCCAGCAGGTCGACCAGGGGGGTGAACACTGAAGCTTTCTTT. Its protein is CASRSTRGVNTEAFF.